The following is a T cell receptor beta chain sequence with its context. Participants were aged about 18 to 90 years, lived in about 26 US areas, and enrolled virtually. The V and J ends lost 2 bases and 5 bases, in that order; junction bases with no gene match: 3. CDR1 is SGHTS and CDR2 is YDEGEE in the germline V gene. The CDR3 covers 16 residues. The authors' processing: Amplification of reference gene primers provided the estimated nucleated cell counts. Clones were read by immunoSEQ multiplex PCR, and TCRdb kept only the in-frame ones, dropping some. Clone size and the V and J calls come from that table; the DNA yielded D and trimming. The data show 430,000 or so clones, over 75% seen once. The data belong to a study of blood T cell repertoires in COVID-19. Background on the study: In each case, the material was cDNA or gDNA derived from T cells, B-cell-depleted T cells, or PBMCs.

Sample: PBMCs or T cells enriched from blood (not recorded which). The chain uses TRBV5-8 and TRBJ2-2; 13 bases match TRBD2. This sequence was found in a woman aged 40 to 55 who had recovered from COVID-19. Here the CDR3 DNA reads TGTGCCAGCAGCTTCGGACTAGCGGGAGTTACCGGGGAGCTGTTTTTT. Its translation: CASSFGLAGVTGELFF. The full variable domain, completed using reference TRBV5-8 and TRBJ2-2, is EAGVTQSPTHLIKTRGQQATLRCSPISGHTSVYWYQQALGLGLQFLLWYDEGEERNRGNFPPRFSGRQFPNYSSELNVNALELEDSALYLCASSFGLAGVTGELFFGEGSRLTVL.